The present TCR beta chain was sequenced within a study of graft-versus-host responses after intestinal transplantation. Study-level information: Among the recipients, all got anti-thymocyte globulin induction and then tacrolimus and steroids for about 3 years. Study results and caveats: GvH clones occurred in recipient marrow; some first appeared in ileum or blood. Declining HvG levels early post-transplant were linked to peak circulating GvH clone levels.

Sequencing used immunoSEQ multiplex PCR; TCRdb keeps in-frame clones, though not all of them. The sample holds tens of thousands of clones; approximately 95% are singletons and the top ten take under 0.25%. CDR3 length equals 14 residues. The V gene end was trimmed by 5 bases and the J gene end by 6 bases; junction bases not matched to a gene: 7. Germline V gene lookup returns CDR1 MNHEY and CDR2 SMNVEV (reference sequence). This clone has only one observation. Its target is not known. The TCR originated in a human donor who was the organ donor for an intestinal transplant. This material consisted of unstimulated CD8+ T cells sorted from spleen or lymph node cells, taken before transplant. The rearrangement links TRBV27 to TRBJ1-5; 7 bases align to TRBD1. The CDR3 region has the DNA TGTGCCAGCAGTCCCGAGGGGGCCTCTCAGCCCCAGCATTTT. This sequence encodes CASSPEGASQPQHF.